Below are 11 T cell receptor beta chains sequenced from a single sample in a study of shared clonotypes between healthy human individuals (dated by TCRdb to between 2020 and 2021). Library preparation employed the immunoSEQ multiplex PCR assay. TCRdb provides this immuneACCESS table in a form limited to in-frame rearrangements. Some clones are lacking; in checked studies, under half of them reflect an unresolved V gene, and why the rest are absent is not known. In all, the sample holds around 1.5 million clones, and 98% of those were seen once. The top ten hold roughly 0.45% of the sample. The specimen sequenced was naive CD4+ T cells sorted from blood. The cell subset or site tag for this specimen amounts to: CD45RA+ positively selected. These receptors all stem from a man younger than 40 in good health.

This clone was found once. The rearrangement joins TRBV9 to TRBJ2-1, with 8 positions matching TRBD2. CDR1 is SGDLS, CDR2 YYNGEE, per germline. The V and J ends lost 3 bases and 7 bases, in that order; junction bases with no gene match: 9. This CDR3 is 15 amino acids long. In nucleotides, the CDR3 is TGTGCCAGCAGCGCCACTATACTAGCGGTTAATGAGCAGTTCTTC. Its protein product is CASSATILAVNEQFF.

The chain links TRBV7-2 to TRBJ2-3; 9 bases map to TRBD2. The CDR3 has 15 residues. The germline CDR1 and CDR2 sequences are SGHTA and FQGNSA. V shed 4 bases and J 0 bases; nucleotides not matched to a gene: 2. In DNA form, the CDR3 reads TGTGCCAGCAGCTCGCTAGCGGGAAGCACAGATACGCAGTATTTT. Protein product: CASSSLAGSTDTQYF.

V gene TRBV7-8 combines with J gene TRBJ2-7; maybe TRBD2 (5 bases). The CDR3 runs 14 residues. V shed 1 base and J shed 2 bases, with 9 bases lying between them. The germline CDR1 and CDR2 sequences are SGHVS and FQNEAQ. The DNA for the CDR3 is TGTGCCAGCAGCTTAGGGCCGACTACCTACGAGCAGTACTTC. Translation: CASSLGPTTYEQYF.

V and J are TRBV28 and TRBJ2-7, with 13 bases fitting TRBD2. V shed 6 bases and J 7 bases; nucleotides not matched to a gene: 6. The CDR3 is 14 amino acids. Looked up from germline, CDR1 is MDHEN and CDR2 is SYDVKM. The CDR3 coding sequence is TGTGCCAGCAGCCTCGGACTAGCGGGAGATGAGCAGTACTTC. It yields the protein CASSLGLAGDEQYF.

The chain uses TRBV10-3 and TRBJ1-1, with TRBD1 matching over 9 bases. This CDR3 is built from 12 residues. Germline V gene data show CDR1 as ENHRY and CDR2 as SYGVKD. Trimming took 11 bases from V and 8 from J; bases not matched to a gene: 9. The CDR3 nucleotides are TGTGCCGGATCCCGGGACAGGGAAGAAGCTTTCTTT. Amino acid sequence: CAGSRDREEAFF.

A word on this clone: The sample has other DNA sequences that encode this CDR3 too. The chain is built from TRBV28 and TRBJ2-7, with D hard to call. Per germline, CDR1 MDHEN and CDR2 SYDVKM. This CDR3 has 12 amino acids. Trimming left V 2 bases short and J 2 bases short, with 4 bases between. The CDR3 region is CASSLAAYEQYF. The CDR3 DNA follows: TGTGCCAGCAGTTTAGCGGCCTACGAGCAGTACTTC.

Of note for this clone: One end of the junction fails to match germline, which may point to a read error. The V and J genes are TRBV5-1 and TRBJ1-2; 9 bases align to TRBD1. Germline values: CDR1 SGHRS, CDR2 YFSETQ. The CDR3 runs 15 residues. CDR3: CVSSSRDRENYGYTF. In nucleotides, the CDR3 is TGCGTCAGCAGCTCCCGGGACAGGGAGAACTATGGCTACACCTTC.

The chain has TRBV28 and TRBJ2-7, with 7 nucleotides matching TRBD1. Trimming removed 2 bases from V and 0 bases from J; junction bases left unmatched: 4. Germline CDR1 reads MDHEN; CDR2 reads SYDVKM. The CDR3 is 15 residues long. The CDR3 spells CASSLEDRPSYEQYF. CDR3 sequence (DNA): TGTGCCAGCAGTTTAGAGGACAGGCCCTCCTACGAGCAGTACTTC.

This chain links TRBV11-2 with TRBJ2-7, with 8 bases matching TRBD2. Germline trimming cut 5 bases from V and 3 bases from J; bases unmatched to any gene: 3. Germline V lookup: CDR1 SGHAT, CDR2 FQNNGV. The CDR3 sequence is 13 residues long. DNA of the CDR3: TGTGCCAGCAGCGCCAGCGGGAGCTACGAGCAGTACTTC. It encodes CASSASGSYEQYF.

CDR3 sequence (DNA): TGCAGTGCTAGGGGACAGATCGAAGCTTTCTTT. Encoded protein: CSARGQIEAFF. This chain joins TRBV20-1 and TRBJ1-1; 7 bases agree with TRBD1. This CDR3 contains 11 residues. Germline lookup yields CDR1 DFQATT and CDR2 SNEGSKA (reference sequence). The trim removed 3 bases at V and 8 bases at J, leaving 3 bases unmatched.

The rearrangement links TRBV28 to TRBJ2-3, with 7 nucleotides matching TRBD2. The CDR3 totals 14 residues. Germline V CDR1 and CDR2: MDHEN, SYDVKM. The J segment lost 3 bases and the V segment lost 10 bases, leaving 10 bases of the junction unmatched. The CDR3: CAIVGGSVTDTQYF. CDR3 nucleotide sequence: TGTGCCATCGTCGGGGGGTCGGTAACAGATACGCAGTATTTT.